The rows below give T cell receptor beta chains drawn from one sample of a study of cytomegalovirus exposure and HLA in healthy donors. Data came from immunoSEQ multiplex PCR; TCRdb stores just in-frame clones and leaves some out. The table lists about 210,000 clones. Sequenced sample: PBMCs. The receptor set was obtained from a woman under 40 in good health and CMV-seropositive. Both conserved end residues are part of each CDR3. A D gene is named only where the DNA matches it firmly.

.,TRBJ2-5,TRBV29-1,CSVGGEQETQYF,TGCAGCGTTGGGGGGGAACAAGAGACCCAGTACTTC
.,TRBJ1-2,TRBV7-2,CASSRNRANYGYTF,TGTGCCAGCAGCCGAAACAGGGCTAACTATGGCTACACCTTC
.,TRBJ2-3,TRBV2,CASSRGISTDTQYF,TGTGCCAGCAGCAGGGGAATAAGCACAGATACGCAGTATTTT
.,TRBJ2-2,TRBV7-9,CASSFKSRATGELFF,TGTGCCAGCAGCTTTAAGTCCAGGGCCACCGGGGAGCTGTTTTTT
TRBD1,TRBJ1-5,TRBV7-2,CASSLEPGGRQPQHF,TGTGCCAGCAGCTTAGAGCCAGGGGGCCGGCAGCCCCAGCATTTT
TRBD1,TRBJ2-1,TRBV11-2,CASSQGTGGYNEQFF,TGTGCCAGCAGCCAAGGGACAGGGGGGTACAATGAGCAGTTCTTC
TRBD1,TRBJ1-1,TRBV28,CASSSHGPVPGGVLNTEAFF,TGTGCCAGCAGTTCACACGGACCCGTACCAGGGGGCGTCTTGAACACTGAAGCTTTCTTT
.,TRBJ1-2,TRBV6-5,CASSYFRGQRNGYTF,TGTGCCAGCAGTTACTTTAGAGGGCAGCGGAACGGCTACACCTTC
TRBD1,TRBJ1-4,TRBV2,CASSETGGGEKLFF,TGTGCCAGCAGCGAGACAGGGGGTGGCGAAAAACTGTTTTTT
.,TRBJ1-2,TRBV6-5,CASSPGQPSNYGYTF,TGTGCCAGCAGCCCTGGACAGCCCTCAAACTATGGCTACACCTTC
TRBD1,TRBJ1-2,TRBV5-1,CASSLDLQGESYGYTF,TGCGCCAGCAGCTTGGATCTGCAGGGGGAGAGCTATGGCTACACCTTC
.,TRBJ2-7,TRBV5-6,CASSLAPTVRNEQYF,TGTGCCAGCAGCTTGGCCCCGACAGTACGTAACGAGCAGTACTTC
TRBD1,TRBJ2-2,TRBV6-5,CASSYGTANTGELFF,TGTGCCAGCAGTTACGGGACAGCGAACACCGGGGAGCTGTTTTTT
.,TRBJ1-2,TRBV7-7,CASTLDAGQPYGYTF,TGTGCCAGCACCCTTGATGCAGGACAGCCCTATGGCTACACCTTC
.,TRBJ2-6,TRBV7-9,CASSSRVFSGANVLTF,TGTGCCAGCAGCTCCAGGGTCTTCTCTGGGGCCAACGTCCTGACTTTC
.,TRBJ1-6,TRBV2,CASTGRVDSPLHF,TGTGCCAGCACTGGCAGGGTGGATTCACCCCTCCACTTT
.,TRBJ1-2,TRBV27,CASSLSATGSSLGAYGYTF,TGTGCCAGCAGTTTATCGGCTACCGGGTCCTCCCTGGGGGCGTATGGCTACACCTTC
.,TRBJ2-1,TRBV19,CASSRQLYNEQFF,TGTGCCAGTAGCCGACAGCTATACAATGAGCAGTTCTTC
TRBD1,TRBJ1-3,TRBV18,CASSLQGGSGNTIYF,TGTGCCAGCTCACTACAGGGGGGCTCTGGAAACACCATATATTTT
.,TRBJ1-1,TRBV7-2,CASSLGSGRGAFF,TGTGCCAGCAGCTTGGGGTCAGGCAGGGGAGCTTTCTTT
.,TRBJ2-5,TRBV29-1,CSVGQKEETQYF,TGCAGCGTTGGTCAGAAAGAAGAGACCCAGTACTTC
TRBD1,TRBJ1-2,TRBV5-1,CASSSTGLGNYGYTF,TGCGCCAGCAGCTCGACAGGGTTGGGGAACTATGGCTACACCTTC
.,TRBJ2-6,TRBV19,CASTTFVSGANVLTF,TGTGCCAGTACGACATTCGTCTCTGGGGCCAACGTCCTGACCTTC
.,TRBJ1-1,TRBV16,CASSQVAVPNTEAFF,TGTGCCAGCAGCCAAGTAGCAGTTCCTAACACTGAAGCTTTCTTT
TRBD1,TRBJ1-2,TRBV6-5,CASSGTGYGYTF,TGTGCCAGCAGCGGGACAGGGTATGGCTACACCTTC
.,TRBJ2-1,TRBV7-7,CASSLDNNNEQFF,TGTGCCAGCAGCTTAGATAACAACAATGAGCAGTTCTTC
.,TRBJ2-1,TRBV7-9,CASSLALGLGEKFF,TGTGCCAGCAGCTTAGCTTTGGGACTGGGGGAAAAGTTCTTC
TRBD2,TRBJ2-7,TRBV27,CASSGTSGRSYEQYF,TGTGCCAGCAGTGGGACTAGCGGGAGGTCCTACGAGCAGTACTTC
TRBD1,TRBJ1-4,TRBV11-2,CASSPSQGAPNEKLFF,TGTGCCAGCAGCCCTAGTCAGGGGGCGCCTAATGAAAAACTGTTTTTT
.,TRBJ1-1,TRBV19,CASSISGWRTEAFF,TGTGCCAGTAGTATTTCGGGGTGGCGCACTGAAGCTTTCTTT
.,TRBJ1-2,TRBV7-8,CASSLALTGHFGYTF,TGTGCCAGCAGCTTAGCGCTCACAGGGCACTTTGGCTACACCTTC
TRBD1,TRBJ1-6,TRBV14,CASSPQGSPLHF,TGTGCCAGCAGCCCACAGGGGTCACCCCTCCACTTT
.,TRBJ2-7,TRBV2,CASKPTGASYEQYF,TGTGCCAGCAAGCCGACCGGAGCCTCCTACGAGCAGTACTTC
.,TRBJ1-2,TRBV5-1,CASSLGAGVDYGYTF,TGCGCCAGCAGCTTGGGAGCAGGGGTGGACTATGGCTACACCTTC
.,TRBJ2-7,TRBV5-1,CASSFISGSSYEQYF,TGCGCCAGCAGCTTCATTAGCGGCAGCTCCTACGAGCAGTACTTC
TRBD2,TRBJ2-7,TRBV6-6,CASAPSNAGGGEQYF,TGTGCCAGCGCCCCATCAAACGCGGGGGGAGGCGAGCAGTACTTC
.,TRBJ2-1,TRBV7-2,CASSQGSRSYNEQFF,TGTGCCAGCAGCCAGGGGTCCCGCTCCTACAATGAGCAGTTCTTC
.,TRBJ2-6,TRBV5-1,CASSPRGSASSGANVLTF,TGCGCCAGCAGCCCTCGTGGTAGCGCTAGTTCTGGGGCCAACGTCCTGACTTTC
.,TRBJ1-2,TRBV9,CASSTQQGYTF,TGTGCCAGCAGCACCCAACAGGGCTACACCTTC
.,TRBJ1-1,TRBV27,CASNAFTGTPHEAFF,TGTGCCAGCAATGCTTTTACCGGGACACCACACGAAGCTTTCTTT
.,TRBJ1-6,TRBV5-4,CASSFAWGPGNSPLHF,TGTGCCAGCAGCTTCGCTTGGGGGCCGGGGAATTCACCCCTCCACTTT
TRBD1,TRBJ1-2,TRBV28,CASSSGQFYGYTF,TGTGCCAGCAGTTCGGGACAGTTCTATGGCTACACCTTC
.,TRBJ2-1,TRBV29-1,CSSVGDGGFNEQFF,TGCAGCTCCGTGGGGGACGGGGGTTTCAATGAGCAGTTCTTC
TRBD1,TRBJ2-1,TRBV6-5,CASSPTGTGDREQFF,TGTGCCAGCAGTCCAACCGGGACAGGGGATCGAGAGCAGTTCTTC
.,TRBJ1-6,TRBV7-2,CASSLNRGNLHF,TGTGCCAGCAGCTTAAATAGGGGGAACCTCCACTTT
.,TRBJ1-1,TRBV11-1,CASSLGQSHTEAFF,TGTGCCAGCAGCCTCGGACAGTCCCACACTGAAGCTTTCTTT